This T cell receptor beta chain stems from a study of blood T cell repertoires in COVID-19. Across the whole study: Material from acute and convalescent COVID-19 was sourced from the United States, Italy and Spain. From T cells, B-cell-depleted T cells, or PBMCs came the material, which was cDNA or gDNA.

Method: immunoSEQ multiplex PCR; TCRdb's copy keeps in-frame clones and lacks some. This table has over 150,000 clones, 80% to 90% appearing once. Seattle patients were enrolled while actively infected and followed longitudinally. The CDR3 contains 15 residues. Trimming took 5 bases from V and 2 from J; bases not matched to a gene: 2. Germline assignment: CDR1 SGHVS and CDR2 FQNEAQ. J is TRBJ2-1 and V is TRBV7-8; 11 bases agree with TRBD2. Material for sequencing was peripheral blood. The source is a woman between 55 and 75 years old with COVID-19, enrolled during active disease. CDR3 in DNA: TGTGCCAGCAGCCTGGGACTAGCGGCCTACAATGAGCAGTTCTTC. This encodes CASSLGLAAYNEQFF.